The 31 T cell receptor beta chains given below trace back to one sample, sequenced in a study of response to subunit inactivated influenza vaccine. Using its own MiXCR run on the RT-PCR reads, TCRdb lists one record per CDR3 protein. Of fewer than 350,000 distinct CDR3 sequences in the sample, about a fifth were seen once. This sample comprised PBMCs from blood, obtained less than 22 months after vaccination. All receptors come from a man aged 50 to 69 who received an inactivated influenza vaccine.

This clonotype was seen ten or more times. The CDR3: CASSPWISNQPQHF. For the CDR3, the DNA is TGTGCCAGCAGTCCGTGGATCAGCAATCAGCCCCAGCATTTT. This rearrangement joins TRBV6-2 or TRBV6-3 to TRBJ1-5, with D unclear. CDR1 is MNHEY and CDR2 is SVGEGT in the germline V gene. The CDR3 runs to 14 residues. Deletions cut 5 bases from V and 1 base from J, with 9 bases between.

This clonotype has more than one count but fewer than ten. The gene calls are TRBV3-1 and TRBJ2-7; 7 nucleotides align to TRBD1. Germline CDR1 and CDR2: LGHDT and YNNKEL (reference sequence). V shed 1 base and J 5 bases; nucleotides not matched to a gene: 2. The CDR3 is made up of 13 amino acids. The CDR3 sequence is CASSQVGGHEQYF. CDR3 in DNA: TGTGCCAGCAGCCAAGTAGGGGGCCACGAGCAGTACTTC.

The V call is TRBV5-4, the J call TRBJ2-2; the D gene is possibly TRBD2 (5 bases). CDR3 length: 16 amino acids. CDR1 is SGHNT and CDR2 is YYREEE in the germline V gene (reference sequence). V was pared by 4 bases and J by 3 bases, with 16 bases between. The CDR3 DNA follows: TGTGCCAGCAGCCCAAAAACGGGGTTTGACACCGGGGAGCTGTTTTTT. Amino acid sequence: CASSPKTGFDTGELFF.

The genes are TRBV18 and TRBJ2-2; 8 nucleotides align to TRBD1. Germline values: CDR1 KGHSH, CDR2 LQKENI. The CDR3 covers 18 residues. With 4 bases clipped from V and 1 base from J, the junction kept 11 bases outside the gene matches. Written as DNA, the CDR3 is TGTGCCAGCTCACTTACCCTTCCGGACAGGGTGAACACCGGGGAGCTGTTTTTT. This gives the protein CASSLTLPDRVNTGELFF.

This chain links TRBV5-5 with TRBJ1-5, with 7 bases aligning to TRBD1. CDR1 is SGHKS, CDR2 YYEKEE, per germline (reference sequence). With 0 bases clipped from V and 0 bases from J, the junction kept 6 bases outside the gene matches. This CDR3 spans 17 amino acids. This CDR3 is CASSLATGPYSNQPQHF. The DNA of the CDR3 is TGTGCCAGCAGCTTGGCGACAGGGCCCTATAGCAATCAGCCCCAGCATTTT.

This clonotype was detected ten times or more. The chain has TRBV6-2 or TRBV6-3 and TRBJ1-1; maybe TRBD1 (5 bases). The V end was cut by 6 bases, the J end by 7 bases, with 12 bases between. The CDR3 loop spans 12 amino acids. Germline V gene lookup returns CDR1 MNHEY and CDR2 SVGEGT. The CDR3 region is CASRRGIGEAFF. DNA for the CDR3: TGTGCCAGCAGGAGGGGTATTGGTGAAGCTTTCTTT.

This clonotype was seen only a few times. The chain has TRBV29-1 and TRBJ2-1, with a tentative D call TRBD1 (7 bases). The V end was cut by 4 bases, the J end by 4 bases, with 11 bases between. This CDR3 has 13 residues. Germline-derived CDR1 and CDR2 are SQVTM and ANQGSEA. This CDR3 is CSVASGGYNEQFF. The CDR3 DNA sequence: TGCAGCGTTGCTTCAGGGGGGTACAATGAGCAGTTCTTC.

The chain couples TRBV28 to TRBJ1-1; D perhaps matches TRBD1 (6 bases). Trimming removed 3 bases from V and 0 bases from J, with 17 bases in between. The germline V gene has CDR1 MDHEN and CDR2 SYDVKM. The CDR3 spans 17 residues. The CDR3, as DNA: TGTGCCAGCAGTTTTTATTTGGGGGCAGGGATGAACACTGAAGCTTTCTTT. Its translation: CASSFYLGAGMNTEAFF.

The chain combines TRBV7-9 with TRBJ2-5; D is unclear. Germline assignment: CDR1 SEHNR and CDR2 FQNEAQ (reference sequence). The V and J ends lost 11 bases and 1 base respectively, with 14 bases between them. The CDR3 runs 13 residues. CDR3 in amino acids: CAVVRVSQETQYF. The CDR3 DNA reads TGTGCCGTCGTTCGGGTATCCCAAGAGACCCAGTACTTC.

This clonotype was detected a few times. This chain connects TRBV10-3 to TRBJ2-1; 10 bases are a match to TRBD1. V was clipped by 6 bases and J by 7 bases; unmatched bases: 6. Per germline, CDR1 ENHRY and CDR2 SYGVKD. The CDR3 loop spans 14 amino acids. CDR3 amino acids: CAISLTGGNNEQFF. CDR3 in DNA: TGTGCCATCAGCTTGACAGGGGGCAATAATGAGCAGTTCTTC.

The gene calls are TRBV5-1 and TRBJ2-7; 14 nucleotides line up with TRBD2. V lost 1 base, J lost 0 bases, and 3 bases stayed unmatched. CDR3 length equals 17 residues. Germline values: CDR1 SGHRS, CDR2 YFSETQ. CDR3 residues: CASSLRLAGGSSYEQYF. The CDR3 DNA is TGCGCCAGCAGCTTGAGACTAGCGGGAGGGAGCTCCTACGAGCAGTACTTC.

This clonotype has a handful of counts. This rearrangement joins TRBV5-1 to TRBJ2-1; 14 nucleotides line up with TRBD2. Germline CDR1 SGHRS, CDR2 YFSETQ. Germline trimming cut 3 bases from V and 7 bases from J; bases unmatched to any gene: 12. The CDR3 length is 18 residues. CDR3 nucleotides: TGCGCCAGCAGCTCGAGCCCCTGGACTAGCGGGAGGCGGAATGAGCAGTTCTTC. Amino acid sequence: CASSSSPWTSGRRNEQFF.

The table lists this clonotype with many counts. The chain is built from TRBV11-2 and TRBJ1-6; a weak D match, TRBD1 (5 bases). Germline CDR1 and CDR2: SGHAT and FQNNGV. Trimming pared 1 base from V and 3 bases from J, leaving 19 bases between. This CDR3 is built from 19 residues. DNA of the CDR3: TGTGCCAGCAGCTTAGGACAGAAGATGGAAATGGGCTATAATTCACCCCTCCACTTT. This sequence encodes CASSLGQKMEMGYNSPLHF.

V and J are TRBV20-1 and TRBJ1-5, with 7 bases matching TRBD1. Trimming at V came to 8 bases and at J to 4 bases, leaving 8 bases not matched to a gene. This CDR3 region has 13 residues. CDR1 and CDR2 (germline): DFQATT, SNEGSKA (reference sequence). CDR3 region: CSTKGGINQPQHF. The CDR3 nucleotides read TGCAGTACCAAAGGGGGCATTAATCAGCCCCAGCATTTT.

Only a few counts were recorded for this clonotype. The CDR3 nucleotides are TGCGCCAGCAGCTGGGAACAGGGGACCTACACTGAAGCTTTCTTT. Translating it yields CASSWEQGTYTEAFF. The rearrangement links TRBV5-1 to TRBJ1-1; 7 bases line up with TRBD1. The CDR3 is 15 amino acids. V dropped 3 bases and J dropped 3; count of bases not matched to a gene: 8. Germline V gene sequence: CDR1 SGHRS, CDR2 YFSETQ.

This clonotype has a handful of counts. Written as DNA, the CDR3 is TGTGCCAGCAGCCAAGAAGTGGAGAACACAGATACGCAGTATTTT. Translation: CASSQEVENTDTQYF. The V call is TRBV4-2, the J call TRBJ2-3; no definite D call. CDR1 LGHNA and CDR2 YNFKEQ come from the germline V gene. This CDR3 spans 15 amino acids. Trimming removed 0 bases from V and 2 bases from J, with 9 bases in between.

The chain uses TRBV12-3 or TRBV12-4 and TRBJ1-6; D is ambiguous. Between the trimmed V and J ends, which lost 2 bases and 7 bases, there was a span of 9 bases. CDR3 length: 14 amino acids. CDR3 sequence: CASSLRQVNSPLHF. CDR3 DNA: TGTGCCAGCAGTTTACGGCAGGTGAATTCACCCCTCCACTTT.

This chain links TRBV24-1 with TRBJ1-2; tentative D call: TRBD1 (5 bases). Germline V gene data show CDR1 as KGHDR and CDR2 as SFDVKD. V was clipped by 7 bases and J by 4 bases, with 15 bases between them. This CDR3 spans 14 amino acids. CDR3 bases: TGTGCCACCAGGGACACGGGCCCAAGCTATGGCTACACCTTC. Amino acids: CATRDTGPSYGYTF.

This clonotype was counted between two and nine times. J is TRBJ2-3 and V is TRBV28; TRBD2 matches 10 bases. The V and J ends lost 3 bases and 10 bases, in that order; junction bases with no gene match: 13. Germline-derived CDR1 and CDR2 are MDHEN and SYDVKM. This CDR3 has 16 residues. The CDR3 is CASSLGASGGGLAQYF. CDR3 bases: TGTGCCAGCAGTTTGGGGGCTAGCGGGGGAGGTCTCGCGCAGTATTTT.

Ten or more counts support this clonotype. V gene TRBV4-1 combines with J gene TRBJ1-2; 8 nucleotides align to TRBD1. The CDR3 totals 17 residues. Germline lookup yields CDR1 MGHRA and CDR2 YSYEKL. Trimming at V came to 3 bases and at J to 4 bases, leaving 13 bases not matched to a gene. The CDR3 is CASSHGQGGGPVYGYTF. For the CDR3, the DNA is TGCGCCAGCAGCCATGGACAGGGCGGAGGCCCTGTCTATGGCTACACCTTC.

V and J are TRBV29-1 and TRBJ1-3, with TRBD1 as a possible D gene (6 bases). The length of the CDR3 is 16 residues. V was pared by 5 bases and J by 0 bases, with 17 bases between. Germline CDR1 and CDR2: SQVTM and ANQGSEA. The CDR3: CSVREEDSISGNTIYF. In DNA form, the CDR3 reads TGCAGCGTTAGGGAGGAGGACAGCATCTCTGGAAACACCATATATTTT.

This clonotype was counted only a few times. This rearrangement joins TRBV12-3 or TRBV12-4 to TRBJ2-7; 7 nucleotides match TRBD1. V dropped 5 bases and J dropped 4; count of bases not matched to a gene: 11. The CDR3 loop spans 15 amino acids. CDR3 DNA: TGTGCCAGCAGTAACCTCCGGGACAGTATATACGAGCAGTACTTC. Its translation: CASSNLRDSIYEQYF.

The chain has TRBV20-1 and TRBJ2-3, with 7 bases fitting TRBD2. The V and J ends lost 6 bases and 5 bases, in that order; junction bases with no gene match: 14. Germline V gene lookup returns CDR1 DFQATT and CDR2 SNEGSKA (reference sequence). The length of the CDR3 is 15 residues. CDR3 sequence (DNA): TGCAGTGCACACGACCTCGGGAGGTCCAAAGATACGCAGTATTTT. Residues: CSAHDLGRSKDTQYF.

This clonotype appeared a few times. The chain is built from TRBV14 and TRBJ2-1, with TRBD2 matching 7 bases. V dropped 3 bases and J dropped 0; count of bases not matched to a gene: 5. CDR1 SGHDN and CDR2 FVKESK come from the germline V gene. CDR3 length equals 16 residues. This CDR3 reads CASSQFRGVSYNEQFF. The CDR3 nucleotides are TGTGCCAGCAGCCAGTTCCGGGGGGTCTCCTACAATGAGCAGTTCTTC.

This chain connects TRBV14 to TRBJ2-1; 8 bases line up with TRBD2. This CDR3 is built from 16 residues. In germline, CDR1 is SGHDN, CDR2 FVKESK. The V segment lost 4 bases and the J segment 4 bases; nucleotides outside the gene matches: 9. The CDR3 reads CASSPPGSGGYNEQFF. In DNA, the CDR3 is TGTGCCAGCAGCCCCCCAGGGAGCGGGGGATACAATGAGCAGTTCTTC.

This clonotype was seen a handful of times. The J gene is TRBJ1-1, the V gene TRBV20-1; tentative D call: TRBD1 (5 bases). The CDR3 consists of 15 residues. CDR1 and CDR2 from the germline V gene are DFQATT and SNEGSKA (reference sequence). V was cut by 0 bases and J by 1 base, with 12 bases left in between. The CDR3 region is CSARDLDRRNTEAFF. The CDR3 nucleotides are TGCAGTGCTAGAGATCTCGACAGAAGGAACACTGAAGCTTTCTTT.

The chain couples TRBV20-1 to TRBJ2-7, with TRBD1 matching over 9 bases. CDR1 DFQATT and CDR2 SNEGSKA come from the germline V gene (reference sequence). The trim removed 5 bases at V and 4 bases at J, leaving 9 bases unmatched. The CDR3 totals 14 residues. For the CDR3, the DNA is TGCAGTGCTCTAGATAGGGACAGGGCATACGAGCAGTACTTC. This translates into CSALDRDRAYEQYF.

In this sample, this clonotype turned up many times. The V call is TRBV4-2, the J call TRBJ1-1; 8 nucleotides align to TRBD1. Germline-derived CDR1 and CDR2 are LGHNA and YNFKEQ. This CDR3 contains 15 residues. The V gene end was trimmed by 1 base and the J gene end by 5 bases; junction bases not matched to a gene: 6. This chain's CDR3 is CASSQGQGWETEAFF. The CDR3 DNA follows: TGTGCCAGCAGCCAAGGACAGGGGTGGGAAACTGAAGCTTTCTTT.

On this clonotype: Sequence at one end of the junction differs from germline and may be a read error. The genes are TRBV7-9 and TRBJ1-2, with a tentative D call TRBD1 (5 bases). The germline V gene has CDR1 SEHNR and CDR2 FQNEAQ (reference sequence). The CDR3 runs to 17 residues. The CDR3 protein is CASSLVGTRGWHYGYTF. The CDR3 coding sequence is TGTGCCAGCAGCTTAGTTGGGACTCGGGGCTGGCACTATGGCTACACATTC.

The genes are TRBV20-1 and TRBJ2-2, with 12 bases fitting TRBD2. The junction had 3 bases not matched to a gene; V was cut back by 3 bases and J by 1 base. The germline V gene has CDR1 DFQATT and CDR2 SNEGSKA (reference sequence). CDR3 length: 16 amino acids. CDR3 residues: CSASRGLAGNTGELFF. The DNA for the CDR3 is TGCAGTGCTAGCCGGGGACTAGCGGGGAACACCGGGGAGCTGTTTTTT.

The genes are TRBV6-5 and TRBJ2-7; weak D call: TRBD2 (5 bases). Deletions cut 4 bases from V and 6 bases from J, with 13 bases between. In germline, CDR1 is MNHEY, CDR2 SVGAGI. This CDR3 region has 13 residues. The CDR3 DNA is TGTGCCAGCAGTTTTCGATCGGGGTTCGAGCAGTACTTC. Its protein product is CASSFRSGFEQYF.